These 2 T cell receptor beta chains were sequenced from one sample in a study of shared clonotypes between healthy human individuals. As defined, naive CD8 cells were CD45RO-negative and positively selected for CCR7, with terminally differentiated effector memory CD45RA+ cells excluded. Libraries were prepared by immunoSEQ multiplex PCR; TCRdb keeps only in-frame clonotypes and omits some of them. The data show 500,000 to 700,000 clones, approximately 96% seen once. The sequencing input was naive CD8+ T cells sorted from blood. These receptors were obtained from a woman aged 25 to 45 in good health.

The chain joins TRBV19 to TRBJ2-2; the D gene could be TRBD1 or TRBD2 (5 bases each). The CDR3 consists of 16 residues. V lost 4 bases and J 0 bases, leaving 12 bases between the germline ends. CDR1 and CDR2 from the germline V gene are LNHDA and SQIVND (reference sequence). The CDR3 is CASSTPGRTNTGELFF. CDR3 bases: TGTGCCAGTAGTACTCCGGGACGAACGAACACCGGGGAGCTGTTTTTT.

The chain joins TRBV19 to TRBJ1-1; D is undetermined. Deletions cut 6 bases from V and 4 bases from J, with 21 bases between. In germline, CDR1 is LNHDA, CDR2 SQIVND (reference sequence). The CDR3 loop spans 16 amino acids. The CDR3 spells CASRAVPLTKGTEAFF. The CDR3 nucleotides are TGTGCCAGTAGAGCGGTGCCCTTAACAAAGGGCACTGAAGCTTTCTTT.